Each of the 21 T cell receptor beta chains below was sequenced from the same sample in a study of blood T cell repertoires in COVID-19. Sequenced by immunoSEQ multiplex PCR; TCRdb stores in-frame clones only, minus some. The repertoire holds some 240,000 clones, with 88% as singletons. Sequences were obtained from peripheral blood. The receptors were gathered from a woman aged 65 to 85 with COVID-19, enrolled during active disease.

This chain uses TRBV7-9 with TRBJ1-5; TRBD1 matches at 11 bases. Germline V gives CDR1 SEHNR, CDR2 FQNEAQ (reference sequence). The J segment lost 0 bases and the V segment lost 3 bases, leaving 7 bases of the junction unmatched. The CDR3 spans 18 residues. The CDR3 loop is CASSFSGTGGTSNQPQHF. The CDR3 bases are TGTGCCAGCAGCTTCTCCGGGACAGGGGGGACTAGCAATCAGCCCCAGCATTTT.

The genes are TRBV5-4 and TRBJ2-3; 8 nucleotides match TRBD1. The ends lost 4 bases at V and 6 bases at J; junction bases unmatched: 7. This CDR3 region has 14 residues. Germline values: CDR1 SGHNT, CDR2 YYREEE (reference sequence). This chain's CDR3 is CASSQGQVTDTQYF. As DNA, the CDR3 is TGTGCCAGCAGCCAGGGACAGGTGACCGATACGCAGTATTTT.

The V call is TRBV6-2 or TRBV6-3, the J call TRBJ2-7; 10 bases map to TRBD2. The V segment lost 6 bases and the J segment 3 bases; nucleotides outside the gene matches: 8. There are 15 residues in the CDR3. The germline V gene encodes CDR1 MNHEY and CDR2 SVGEGT. Written as DNA, the CDR3 is TGTGCCAGCAGCCGCGGACTAGCGGACCTCTACGAGCAGTACTTC. This codes for CASSRGLADLYEQYF.

J is TRBJ1-1 and V is TRBV29-1; D is possibly TRBD1 (5 bases). Germline V gene sequence: CDR1 SQVTM, CDR2 ANQGSEA. This CDR3 comprises 13 residues. V shed 2 bases and J shed 8 bases, with 15 bases lying between them. The CDR3 DNA sequence: TGCAGCGTTGAATTGGTCGGGGGGGTGGAAGCTTTCTTT. Amino acid sequence: CSVELVGGVEAFF.

The J gene is TRBJ2-7, the V gene TRBV29-1; 7 nucleotides match TRBD2. CDR3 length equals 12 residues. CDR1 is SQVTM, CDR2 ANQGSEA, per germline. V shed 6 bases, J shed 0 bases, and the junction held 2 bases outside the gene matches. DNA for the CDR3: TGCAGCGTCGGACTAGTCTCCTACGAGCAGTACTTC. Translating it yields CSVGLVSYEQYF.

CDR3 loop: CASSARQGGSYNEQFF. CDR3 bases: TGTGCCAGCAGCGCTAGACAGGGGGGGTCCTACAATGAGCAGTTCTTC. V is TRBV11-3 and J is TRBJ2-1, with 9 positions matching TRBD1. V was pared by 5 bases and J by 1 base, with 6 bases of the junction left unmatched. CDR3 size: 16 residues. Germline-derived CDR1 and CDR2 are SGHNT and YENEEA.

The chain joins TRBV27 to TRBJ1-4, with D hard to call. CDR3 length: 14 residues. Germline V CDR1 and CDR2: MNHEY, SMNVEV (reference sequence). V was cut by 0 bases and J by 7 bases, with 9 bases left in between. As DNA, the CDR3 is TGTGCCAGCAGTTTATCGCGAATCTCTGAAAAACTGTTTTTT. This sequence encodes CASSLSRISEKLFF.

A single count supports this clone. The gene calls are TRBV10-3 and TRBJ1-1; 7 bases line up with TRBD1. Per germline, CDR1 ENHRY and CDR2 SYGVKD. This CDR3 region has 14 residues. Trimming took 10 bases from V and 1 from J; bases not matched to a gene: 9. CDR3 in amino acids: CATYTGTANTEAFF. The CDR3 DNA is TGTGCCACTTACACAGGGACAGCGAACACTGAAGCTTTCTTT.

The table lists this clone with a count of one. The V gene is TRBV9, the J gene TRBJ2-7; D possibly corresponds to TRBD2 (5 bases). V shed 0 bases and J shed 5 bases, with 12 bases lying between them. This CDR3 is built from 14 residues. CDR1 is SGDLS and CDR2 is YYNGEE in the germline V gene. The CDR3 here is CASSVDPSSDEQYF. CDR3 in DNA: TGTGCCAGCAGCGTAGACCCTAGCTCTGACGAGCAGTACTTC.

The chain uses TRBV6-4 and TRBJ2-1, with TRBD2 matching over 8 bases. This CDR3 comprises 15 residues. The V gene's germline CDR1 is MRHNA and CDR2 SNTAGT. V shed 4 bases, J shed 9 bases, and the junction held 11 bases outside the gene matches. DNA for the CDR3: TGTGCCAGCAGTGCGGGGACTAGTCCCGTTGGTGAGCAGTTCTTC. It specifies CASSAGTSPVGEQFF.

The chain uses TRBV29-1 and TRBJ2-1; the match to TRBD2 covers 7 bases. The CDR3 runs to 12 residues. From germline, CDR1 is SQVTM and CDR2 ANQGSEA. V was clipped by 0 bases and J by 8 bases; unmatched bases: 1. The CDR3 DNA is TGCAGCGTTGAAGAGGCGGGAGATGAGCAGTTCTTC. It codes for CSVEEAGDEQFF.

V is TRBV7-9 and J is TRBJ2-2; possibly TRBD1 for D (6 bases). CDR3 length: 15 residues. Trimming left V 4 bases short and J 3 bases short, with 12 bases between. Per germline, CDR1 SEHNR and CDR2 FQNEAQ (reference sequence). The CDR3 DNA is TGTGCCAGCAGCTCTCGCTCAGGGGACACCGGGGAGCTGTTTTTT. Amino acids: CASSSRSGDTGELFF.

This chain uses TRBV4-1 with TRBJ2-1; 14 bases are shared with TRBD2. The CDR3 consists of 17 residues. The germline CDR1 and CDR2 sequences are MGHRA and YSYEKL. The junction had 9 bases not matched to a gene; V was cut back by 4 bases and J by 7 bases. CDR3 nucleotides: TGCGCCAGCAGCCCTCACGGGACTAGCGGGAGTCCGAATGAGCAGTTCTTC. Translating gives CASSPHGTSGSPNEQFF.

J is TRBJ2-4 and V is TRBV3-1 (or the pseudogene TRBV3-2); D ambiguous. Germline V gene lookup returns CDR1 LGHDT and CDR2 YNNKEL (reference sequence). The CDR3 contains 14 residues. Deletions cut 4 bases from V and 1 base from J, with 8 bases between. CDR3 nucleotides: TGTGCCAGCAGCCTCCTTTCGGCCAAAAACATTCAGTACTTC. Amino acids: CASSLLSAKNIQYF.

The chain couples TRBV6-2 or TRBV6-3 to TRBJ2-7; D possibly corresponds to TRBD2 (6 bases). Germline assignment: CDR1 MNHEY and CDR2 SVGEGT. CDR3 length equals 12 residues. V was cut by 0 bases and J by 6 bases, with 6 bases left in between. The CDR3 DNA reads TGTGCCAGCAGTTACTCGGAGGGCGAGCAGTACTTC. It encodes CASSYSEGEQYF.

The rearrangement joins TRBV27 to TRBJ2-7; TRBD1 matches 9 bases. J was trimmed by 3 bases and V by 7 bases; bases with no gene match: 10. This CDR3 comprises 15 residues. Germline CDR1 MNHEY, CDR2 SMNVEV (reference sequence). CDR3 loop: CASTSTGTGYYEQYF. The CDR3 nucleotides read TGTGCCAGCACCTCTACCGGGACAGGGTACTACGAGCAGTACTTC.

This clone was seen a single time. The chain recombines TRBV3-1 (or the pseudogene TRBV3-2) with TRBJ2-7; TRBD2 agrees at 12 bases. V shed 2 bases and J 5 bases; nucleotides not matched to a gene: 4. From germline, CDR1 is LGHDT and CDR2 YNNKEL (reference sequence). The CDR3 contains 15 residues. The CDR3 is CASSQPLAGGDEQYF. The CDR3 bases are TGTGCCAGCAGCCAACCACTAGCGGGAGGAGACGAGCAGTACTTC.

This clone appeared a single time. V and J are TRBV7-9 and TRBJ1-4; 7 nucleotides line up with TRBD1. Trimming cost V 2 bases and J 7 bases; bases outside gene matches: 10. CDR3 size: 16 residues. Germline V CDR1 and CDR2: SEHNR, FQNEAQ (reference sequence). The CDR3 protein is CASSLKGTDSLEKLFF. The CDR3 DNA sequence: TGTGCCAGCAGCTTAAAGGGGACAGACTCCCTTGAAAAACTGTTTTTT.

The gene calls are TRBV5-1 and TRBJ1-1, with 9 bases fitting TRBD1. Per the germline V gene, CDR1 is SGHRS and CDR2 is YFSETQ. The CDR3 consists of 16 residues. V shed 4 bases, J shed 4 bases, and the junction held 11 bases outside the gene matches. The CDR3 DNA sequence: TGCGCCAGCAGCACTAACGCAGGACAGGGGACCACTGAAGCTTTCTTT. It codes for CASSTNAGQGTTEAFF.

This chain connects TRBV28 to TRBJ2-3; TRBD2 aligns across 7 bases. CDR1 and CDR2 (germline): MDHEN, SYDVKM. This CDR3 region has 16 residues. V lost 6 bases, J lost 0 bases, and 9 bases stayed unmatched. The CDR3 DNA sequence: TGTGCCAGCAGCTCCTGGGGAGCGGGAAGCACAGATACGCAGTATTTT. Encoded protein: CASSSWGAGSTDTQYF.

The chain is built from TRBV2 and TRBJ2-7, with 10 bases aligning to TRBD1. There are 15 residues in the CDR3. V shed 2 bases, J shed 2 bases, and the junction held 3 bases outside the gene matches. From germline, CDR1 is SNHLY and CDR2 FYNNEI. CDR3 amino acids: CASSESDRGPYEQYF. The CDR3 DNA reads as TGTGCCAGCAGTGAAAGCGACAGGGGGCCCTACGAGCAGTACTTC.